Below are 8 T cell receptor beta chains sequenced from a single sample in a study of technical replicates of blood from several donors. Sequencing used immunoSEQ multiplex PCR; TCRdb keeps in-frame clones, though not all of them. The sample lists some 80,000 clones, roughly nine tenths occurring once. Sequencing used T cells isolated from PBMCs. The origin of the receptors is a human donor in good health.

The chain uses TRBV4-1 and TRBJ2-7; tentatively, D is TRBD1 (6 bases). With 5 bases removed from V and 6 bases from J, the gap between germline ends came to 17 bases. CDR3 size: 14 residues. Germline CDR1 and CDR2: MGHRA and YSYEKL. CDR3 loop: CASSGENTGTEQYF. In DNA form, the CDR3 reads TGCGCCAGCAGCGGCGAAAATACAGGGACCGAGCAGTACTTC.

The V call is TRBV19, the J call TRBJ1-4; TRBD1 aligns across 8 bases. The V and J ends lost 3 bases and 3 bases, in that order; junction bases with no gene match: 6. The CDR3 loop spans 16 amino acids. Looked up from germline, CDR1 is LNHDA and CDR2 is SQIVND (reference sequence). The CDR3: CASSIQGAIANEKLFF. In DNA form, the CDR3 reads TGTGCCAGTAGTATCCAGGGGGCTATAGCTAATGAAAAACTGTTTTTT.

V and J are TRBV5-4 and TRBJ2-7, with TRBD1 identical over 8 bases. Germline assignment: CDR1 SGHNT and CDR2 YYREEE (reference sequence). V shed 4 bases and J 2 bases; nucleotides not matched to a gene: 8. CDR3 length equals 15 residues. The CDR3 region is CASSLGTGPTYEQYF. CDR3 DNA: TGTGCCAGCAGCCTCGGGACAGGCCCCACCTACGAGCAGTACTTC.

The rearrangement joins TRBV19 to TRBJ2-7, with TRBD1 identical over 7 bases. The CDR3 spans 14 residues. The V segment lost 7 bases and the J segment 2 bases; nucleotides outside the gene matches: 8. CDR1 LNHDA and CDR2 SQIVND come from the germline V gene (reference sequence). In DNA, the CDR3 is TGTGCCAGTAACGGGGACAGAGCTACCTACGAGCAGTACTTC. Amino acids: CASNGDRATYEQYF.

The chain carries TRBV5-1 and TRBJ2-7, with TRBD1 as a possible D gene (6 bases). V lost 2 bases to trimming and J lost 1 base, with 13 bases between them. Germline CDR1 is SGHRS and CDR2 is YFSETQ. The CDR3 has 15 amino acids. The CDR3 coding sequence is TGCGCCAGCAGCTTAAGGGACACGGAATCCTACGAGCAGTACTTC. Protein sequence: CASSLRDTESYEQYF. Full variable domain (outside the CDR3, taken from reference TRBV5-1 and TRBJ2-7): KAGVTQTPRYLIKTRGQQVTLSCSPISGHRSVSWYQQTPGQGLQFLFEYFSETQRNKGNFPGRFSGRQFSNSRSEMNVSTLELGDSALYLCASSLRDTESYEQYFGPGTRLTVT.

The chain couples TRBV12-5 to TRBJ2-1; D perhaps matches TRBD1 (6 bases). The ends were cut back, 0 bases at V and 6 bases at J, with 15 bases in the middle. Germline CDR1 LGHNT, CDR2 FRNRAP. This CDR3 region has 16 residues. The CDR3 coding sequence is TGTGCTAGTGGTTTGGTAATCAACAGGGTTGCCAATGAGCAGTTCTTC. This encodes CASGLVINRVANEQFF.

This clone is a singleton in its sample. This chain uses TRBV6-5 with TRBJ1-3; 9 positions agree with TRBD1. Germline-derived CDR1 and CDR2 are MNHEY and SVGAGI. Trimming at V came to 6 bases and at J to 3 bases, leaving 6 bases not matched to a gene. The CDR3 contains 15 residues. The CDR3 here is CASRTGTGYGNTIYF. The DNA for the CDR3 is TGTGCCAGCAGAACCGGGACAGGGTATGGAAACACCATATATTTT.

J is TRBJ2-7 and V is TRBV11-2; D gene ambiguous. The CDR3 totals 11 residues. CDR1 and CDR2 from the germline V gene are SGHAT and FQNNGV. V lost 2 bases, J lost 7 bases, and 6 bases lay in between. CDR3 residues: CASSLRGEQYF. CDR3 nucleotides: TGTGCCAGCAGCTTAAGAGGTGAGCAGTACTTC.